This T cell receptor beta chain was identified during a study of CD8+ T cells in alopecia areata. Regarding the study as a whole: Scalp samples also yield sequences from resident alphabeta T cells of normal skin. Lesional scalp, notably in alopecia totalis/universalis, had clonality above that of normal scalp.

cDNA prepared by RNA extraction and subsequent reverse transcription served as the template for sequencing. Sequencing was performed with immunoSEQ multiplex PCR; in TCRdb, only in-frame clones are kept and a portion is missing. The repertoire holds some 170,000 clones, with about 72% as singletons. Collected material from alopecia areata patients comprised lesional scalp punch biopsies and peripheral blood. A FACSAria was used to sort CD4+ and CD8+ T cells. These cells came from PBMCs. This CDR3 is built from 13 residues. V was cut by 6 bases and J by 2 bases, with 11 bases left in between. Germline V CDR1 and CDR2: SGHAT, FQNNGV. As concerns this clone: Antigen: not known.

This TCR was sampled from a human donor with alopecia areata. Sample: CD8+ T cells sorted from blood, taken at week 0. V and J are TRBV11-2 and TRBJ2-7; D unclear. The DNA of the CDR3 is TGTGCCAGCAGAATTGACGTTGCCTACGAGCAGTACTTC. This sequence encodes CASRIDVAYEQYF.